This T cell receptor beta chain was sequenced for a study of technical replicates of blood from several donors. V lost 3 bases, J lost 3 bases, and 7 bases stayed unmatched. Germline CDR1 SGHTA, CDR2 FQGNSA. This CDR3 comprises 15 residues. Sequencing was performed with immunoSEQ multiplex PCR; in TCRdb, only in-frame clones are kept and a portion is missing. The sample holds 65,000 to 90,000 clones, about 86% seen once. This chain joins TRBV7-2 and TRBJ2-7, with 8 nucleotides matching TRBD2. The sequenced sample consisted of PBMCs. The receptor was isolated from a human donor in good health. Some clones in this sample may be carry-over from other donors' samples. The CDR3 here is CASSFRGAGVYEQYF. The CDR3 coding sequence is TGTGCCAGCAGCTTTCGGGGAGCGGGAGTCTACGAGCAGTACTTC. The full variable domain, with the rest looked up from reference TRBV7-2 and TRBJ2-7, is GAGVSQSPSNKVTEKGKDVELRCDPISGHTALYWYRQSLGQGLEFLIYFQGNSAPDKSGLPSDRFSAERTGGSVSTLTIQRTQQEDSAVYLCASSFRGAGVYEQYFGPGTRLTVT.